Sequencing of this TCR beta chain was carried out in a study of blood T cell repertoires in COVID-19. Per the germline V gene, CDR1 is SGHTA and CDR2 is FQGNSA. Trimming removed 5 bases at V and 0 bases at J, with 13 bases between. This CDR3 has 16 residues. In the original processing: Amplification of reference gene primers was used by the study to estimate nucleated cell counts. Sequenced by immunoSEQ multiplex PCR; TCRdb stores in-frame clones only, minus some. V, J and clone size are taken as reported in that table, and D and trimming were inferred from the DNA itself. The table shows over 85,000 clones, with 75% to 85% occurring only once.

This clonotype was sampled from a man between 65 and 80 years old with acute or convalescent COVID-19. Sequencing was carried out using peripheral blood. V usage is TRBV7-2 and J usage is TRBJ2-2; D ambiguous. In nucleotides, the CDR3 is TGTGCCAGCAGCAAATCTTTCCTAGCGAACACCGGGGAGCTGTTTTTT. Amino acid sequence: CASSKSFLANTGELFF. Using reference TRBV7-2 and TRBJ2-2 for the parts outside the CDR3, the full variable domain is GAGVSQSPSNKVTEKGKDVELRCDPISGHTALYWYRQSLGQGLEFLIYFQGNSAPDKSGLPSDRFSAERTGGSVSTLTIQRTQQEDSAVYLCASSKSFLANTGELFFGEGSRLTVL.